One and the same sample provided the 6 T cell receptor beta chains below, sequenced in a study of T cells expressing NK-cell markers. Each CDR3 protein gets one entry in TCRdb, which reprocessed the 5' RACE reads and gives no DNA. This table holds some 190,000 distinct CDR3 sequences. Specimen: blood T cells: a sorted CD56 or NKG2C T cell subset, CD4+ or CD8+ T cells, or bulk PBMC T cells (not recorded which). The receptors shown here come from a man aged 18-75 years in good health.

The chain links TRBV11-2 to TRBJ2-3; TCRdb reports TRBD2, a call that lacks DNA to check it against. The length of the CDR3 is 15 residues. Germline V gives CDR1 SGHAT, CDR2 FQNNGV. The CDR3 reads CASSLGDYTTDTQYF.

The chain links TRBV27 to TRBJ1-5; the TCRdb call, TRBD1, lacks DNA for checking. Germline CDR1 is MNHEY and CDR2 is SMNVEV (reference sequence). The CDR3 extends over 15 amino acids. This chain's CDR3 is CASSTGPYSNQPQHF.

V is TRBV20-1 and J is TRBJ2-1; TCRdb selects TRBD2, and the lack of DNA leaves this call unchecked. CDR1 and CDR2 from the germline V gene are DFQATT and SNEGSKA (reference sequence). CDR3 size: 18 residues. The CDR3 reads CSARDRDSGGSIYNEQFF.

The V gene is TRBV5-5, the J gene TRBJ2-7. CDR1 SGHKS and CDR2 YYEKEE come from the germline V gene (reference sequence). The CDR3 contains 15 residues. This chain's CDR3 is CASSLDDGFSYEQYF.

V and J are TRBV5-1 and TRBJ2-3; with no DNA, the TCRdb D assignment of TRBD2 cannot be verified. The CDR3 runs to 19 residues. In germline, CDR1 is SGHRS, CDR2 YFSETQ. CDR3: CASSPHGQPGTSGTDTQYF.

V and J are TRBV6-2 or TRBV6-3 and TRBJ2-7; without DNA, the TCRdb call of TRBD1 cannot be checked. CDR1 is MNHEY and CDR2 is SVGEGT in the germline V gene. This CDR3 has 12 amino acids. The CDR3 loop is CASDGTGDEQYF.